Sequencing of this T cell receptor beta chain was carried out in a study of blood T cell repertoires in COVID-19. Seattle patients were enrolled during active infection and followed longitudinally. The table came from immunoSEQ multiplex PCR; TCRdb's copy has only in-frame clones and leaves some out. The sample contains around 400,000 clones, around 87% of which appear only once. The clonotype originates from a woman between 55 and 75 years old with COVID-19, enrolled during active disease. Sequenced: peripheral blood.

In nucleotides, the CDR3 is TGTGCCACCGCGGTCAGGGACTATGGCTACACCTTC. Translated, it gives CATAVRDYGYTF. The chain uses TRBV24-1 and TRBJ1-2; tentative D call: TRBD1 (5 bases). CDR3 length: 12 amino acids. V lost 9 bases and J lost 3, with 10 bases in between. CDR1 and CDR2 (germline): KGHDR, SFDVKD.